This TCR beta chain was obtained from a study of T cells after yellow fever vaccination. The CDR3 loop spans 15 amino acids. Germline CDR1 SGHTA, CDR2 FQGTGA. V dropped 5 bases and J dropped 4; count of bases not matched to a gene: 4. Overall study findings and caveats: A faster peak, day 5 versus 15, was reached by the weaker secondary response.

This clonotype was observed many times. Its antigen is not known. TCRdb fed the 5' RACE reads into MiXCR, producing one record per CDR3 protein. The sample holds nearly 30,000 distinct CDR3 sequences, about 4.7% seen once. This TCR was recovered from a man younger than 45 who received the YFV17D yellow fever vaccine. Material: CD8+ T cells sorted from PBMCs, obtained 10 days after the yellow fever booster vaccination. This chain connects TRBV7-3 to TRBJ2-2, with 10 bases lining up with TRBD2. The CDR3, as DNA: TGTGCCAGCAGCCTCCTAGCGGGAGCCACCGGGGAGCTGTTTTTT. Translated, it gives CASSLLAGATGELFF.